This TCR beta chain was retrieved from a study of blood T cell repertoires in COVID-19. Original analysis: Reference gene primer amplification gave nucleated cell count estimates. Some clones are missing from TCRdb's copy, which holds only in-frame ones; the method was immunoSEQ multiplex PCR. Clone size and V and J calls were adopted from that table, with D and trimming inferred from the DNA. Among around 250,000 clones listed, roughly 90% were seen once. V was trimmed by 2 bases and J by 3 bases, leaving 19 bases between them. Per germline, CDR1 GTSNPN and CDR2 SVGIG (reference sequence). The CDR3 consists of 16 residues. Adults between roughly 18 and 90 years of age took part from 24 US areas.

The V gene is TRBV30, the J gene TRBJ1-1; D may be TRBD1 (6 bases). The receptor comes from a woman between 25 and 40 years old who had recovered from COVID-19. Source material: PBMCs or T cells enriched from blood (not recorded which). CDR3 in DNA: TGTGCCTGGAGTTTTTCCTTGAGGGGGGGGGACACTGAAGCTTTCTTT. Its protein is CAWSFSLRGGDTEAFF. Together with reference TRBV30 and TRBJ1-1, the CDR3 gives the full variable domain: SQTIHQWPATLVQPVGSPLSLECTVEGTSNPNLYWYRQAAGRGLQLLFYSVGIGQISSEVPQNLSASRPQDRQFILSSKKLLLSDSGFYLCAWSFSLRGGDTEAFFGQGTRLTVV.